The entry that follows covers one T cell receptor beta chain sequence. Its antigen is not yet known. One base away there is no much larger clone; base qualities are not given. The sample's time point, from its label and the paper: baseline pretreatment blood. Per the publication, the treatment or condition label means: 15 Gy SBRT to primary tumor, nephrectomy 4 weeks later. To track tumor-enriched clonotypes, serial peripheral blood was sampled from radiation-treated patients at baseline and at 2 weeks and 4 weeks after SBRT. All patients had renal cell carcinoma with clear cell pathology. The QIAamp DNA Blood Mini Kit (Qiagen) was used to prepare genomic DNA for TCR sequencing. The analyses included only samples that passed all quality control checks. The data were taken from a study of radiation and T cells in renal cell carcinoma (dated by TCRdb to the early 2020s). Regarding the complete study: The samples were obtained from a clinical trial, where primary renal cell carcinomas were treated with 15 Gy stereotactic body radiation therapy and then removed by nephrectomy 4 weeks afterward. In total, 50 or so samples underwent TCR beta sequencing: roughly 25 tumors plus 27 peripheral blood samples. Across all 55 or so samples, around 4,000,000 unique CDR3 nucleotide sequences encoding 2,658,974 unique CDR3 amino acid sequences were identified.

The immunoSEQ kit was used, according to the manufacturer's recommendations, to generate TCR beta libraries from genomic DNA. To prepare libraries, a first multiplex PCR with proprietary primers was run, followed by a second PCR that added unique barcodes, and a bead cleanup was done after each round. A positive control reaction and a negative control reaction, both provided in the kit, were run with every batch of samples. The final libraries underwent checking on an Agilent 4200 TapeStation D1000 ScreenTape, volumetric pooling, and quantification by qPCR. Sequencing was performed on an Illumina NextSeq500 using a MidOutput 150-cycle cartridge, with 156 Read1 cycles, 15 Index1 cycles, and the kit custom primers. The pooled library was loaded at approximately 1 pM, and approximately 19% PhiX control was spiked in. In the source study's methods: Vendor-processed data were analyzed in R, with a clonotype defined as all T cells sharing the same CDR3 nucleotide sequence. In the clone abundance analyses, frequencies were normalized to the 10,000 most abundant clones in each sample. Before analysis, public T cell clones were removed, and these numbered fewer than five per sample on average. A difference in abundance of at least 32-fold between compartments was used to define tumor-enriched and baseline blood-enriched clonotypes. Clonotypes expanded or contracted between blood time points were identified with a beta-binomial differential abundance model. Tumor-blood repertoire similarity was measured with the Baroni-Urbani and Buser coefficient, and group comparisons used two-tailed Wilcoxon tests in R. TCRdb took this table from immuneACCESS and kept in-frame rearrangements with V and J called. Such tables lack part of the clones; where checked against another copy, unresolved V genes explain under half of the gap, and the rest is unexplained. D and trimming come from the DNA, and the V and J calls and clone size come from that table. The sample table shows about 88,000 clones, and approximately 86% are seen once. The ten largest clones represent less than 10% of the sample.

Study-wide conclusions, independent of this receptor: Because the trial had a single-armed design, the trial could not examine how radiation dose or scheduling affected the TCR repertoire. No pretreatment tumor biopsies were available, so the baseline intratumoral presence of clonotypes could not be determined. In blood, the top tumor clonotypes increased between baseline and 2 weeks post-radiation and then shrank by 4 weeks, which suggests that tumor-resident clones expanded only transiently. Dynamics of the blood repertoire were not tracked past 4 weeks after treatment.

As encoded in the germline V gene, CDR1 is SGHTA while CDR2 is FQGNSA. V sheds 1 base and J sheds 9 bases, leaving 10 bases between their ends. Reading from cysteine to phenylalanine, the CDR3 counts 14 amino acids. Here the CDR3 DNA is all that survives: 42 bases in frame from base 1. The specimen comprised blood, sampled from a patient whose treatment included radiotherapy and nephrectomy. This sequence uses TRBV7-2 and TRBJ1-6, with the D gene not confidently named. This clonotype was obtained from a man aged 50-60 years with renal cell carcinoma. The sequence in DNA is TGTGCCAGCAGCTTAGGGAGTCTGCCTTCACCCCTCCACTTT. Its translation reads: CASSLGSLPSPLHF.